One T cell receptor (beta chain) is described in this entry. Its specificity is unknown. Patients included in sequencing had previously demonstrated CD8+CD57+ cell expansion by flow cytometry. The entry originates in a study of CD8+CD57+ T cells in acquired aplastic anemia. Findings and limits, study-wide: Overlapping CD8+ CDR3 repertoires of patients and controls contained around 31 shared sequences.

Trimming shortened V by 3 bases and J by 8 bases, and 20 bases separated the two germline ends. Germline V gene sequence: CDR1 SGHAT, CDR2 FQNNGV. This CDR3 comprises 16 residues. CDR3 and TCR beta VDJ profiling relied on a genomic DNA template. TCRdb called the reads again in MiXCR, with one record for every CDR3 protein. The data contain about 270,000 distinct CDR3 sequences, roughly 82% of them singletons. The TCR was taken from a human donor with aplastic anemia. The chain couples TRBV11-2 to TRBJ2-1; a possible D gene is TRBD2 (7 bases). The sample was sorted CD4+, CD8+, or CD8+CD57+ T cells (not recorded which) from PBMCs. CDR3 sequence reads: CASSFGGGAGSDEQFF. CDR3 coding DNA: TGTGCCAGCAGCTTCGGCGGGGGCGCGGGGAGCGATGAGCAGTTCTTC. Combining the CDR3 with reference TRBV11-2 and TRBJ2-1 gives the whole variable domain EAGVAQSPRYKIIEKRQSVAFWCNPISGHATLYWYQQILGQGPKLLIQFQNNGVVDDSQLPKDRFSAERLKGVDSTLKIQPAKLEDSAVYLCASSFGGGAGSDEQFFGPGTRLTVL.